One and the same sample provided the 2 T cell receptor beta chains below, sequenced in a study of blood T cell repertoires in COVID-19. Generated by immunoSEQ multiplex PCR, the TCRdb table keeps only in-frame clones and is missing some. The sample lists under 200,000 clones, about 85% occurring once. Sequencing input: peripheral blood. These receptors all come from a woman older than 75 with acute or convalescent COVID-19.

The rearrangement uses TRBV7-2 and TRBJ1-1; the D gene is possibly TRBD1 (6 bases). Germline-derived CDR1 and CDR2 are SGHTA and FQGNSA. CDR3 length: 13 amino acids. The V gene lost 2 bases and the J gene lost 3 bases, with 7 bases spanning the gap. Here the CDR3 reads CASSLKGDTEAFF. In nucleotides, the CDR3 is TGTGCCAGCAGCTTAAAGGGGGACACTGAAGCTTTCTTT.

The chain combines TRBV6-5 with TRBJ2-7, with TRBD1 identical over 7 bases. J lost 0 bases, V lost 8 bases, and 7 bases had no gene match. The CDR3 runs 14 residues. Germline V gene lookup returns CDR1 MNHEY and CDR2 SVGAGI. The DNA for the CDR3 is TGTGCCAGCGCCCAACAGGGGATCTCCTACGAGCAGTACTTC. This translates into CASAQQGISYEQYF.